Following are 5 T cell receptor beta chains from one sample sequenced in a study of T cells in Graves' hyperthyroidism and ophthalmopathy. What was amplified from RNA transcripts were TCR beta CDR3 regions. During a first-round RT-PCR of the TCR CDR3, the HTBI primer set was used. TCRdb redid the calling of the multiplex PCR reads with MiXCR, one entry per CDR3 protein. The table shows a few hundred thousand distinct CDR3 sequences, with less than 20% occurring only once. Sequenced sample: blood. These receptor sequences come from a young woman with Graves' hyperthyroidism.

In DNA, the CDR3 is TGTGCCAGCAGCCAGGGGGGTCTTTACAATGAGCAGTTCTTC. Translated: CASSQGGLYNEQFF. The rearrangement joins TRBV14 to TRBJ2-1; D might be TRBD2 (6 bases). The germline V and J ends were trimmed by 3 bases and 4 bases, with 10 bases remaining between them. The CDR3 spans 14 residues. The germline V gene encodes CDR1 SGHDN and CDR2 FVKESK.

This clonotype was detected many times. CDR3 coding DNA: TGTGCCAGCAGTTACCTAGGGACTAGCGGGACGCGGCAAGGGAATGAGCAGTTCTTC. It specifies CASSYLGTSGTRQGNEQFF. The rearrangement uses TRBV6-5 and TRBJ2-1, with 13 bases that match TRBD2. CDR3 length: 19 residues. Trimming at V came to 2 bases and at J to 7 bases, leaving 14 bases not matched to a gene. Per germline, CDR1 MNHEY and CDR2 SVGAGI.

This clonotype was seen a few times. The chain couples TRBV2 to TRBJ2-1; 10 positions agree with TRBD2. The J segment lost 8 bases and the V segment lost 7 bases, leaving 5 bases of the junction unmatched. CDR3 length: 13 amino acids. Germline values: CDR1 SNHLY, CDR2 FYNNEI. CDR3 sequence: CASKLAGVDEQFF. The DNA for the CDR3 is TGTGCCAGCAAGCTAGCGGGAGTGGATGAGCAGTTCTTC. Looking up the rest from reference TRBV2 and TRBJ2-1 gives the full variable domain: EPEVTQTPSHQVTQMGQEVILRCVPISNHLYFYWYRQILGQKVEFLVSFYNNEISEKSEIFDDQFSVERPDGSNFTLKIRSTKLEDSAMYFCASKLAGVDEQFFGPGTRLTVL.

In this sample, this clonotype turned up a few times. The J gene is TRBJ2-6, the V gene TRBV27, with D unresolved. The germline V gene encodes CDR1 MNHEY and CDR2 SMNVEV (reference sequence). V lost 2 bases to trimming and J lost 3 bases, with 2 bases between them. There are 13 residues in the CDR3. The CDR3 reads CASSLVGANVLTF. CDR3 nucleotide sequence: TGTGCCAGCAGTTTAGTTGGGGCCAACGTCCTGACTTTC.

The gene calls are TRBV6-1 and TRBJ1-1; D gene ambiguous. Germline V gene lookup returns CDR1 MNHNS and CDR2 SASEGT. Trimming left V 7 bases short and J 0 bases short, with 9 bases between. This CDR3 is 13 amino acids long. The CDR3 reads CASTWTVNTEAFF. The CDR3 region has the DNA TGTGCCAGCACCTGGACGGTGAACACTGAAGCTTTCTTT.